The clone carrying this T cell receptor (beta chain) was recorded at least ten times. Its antigen is not identified. TCRdb re-called the RACE reads with MiXCR, one entry per CDR3 protein. The profile covers roughly 70,000 distinct CDR3 sequences, with 7.5% to 10% appearing a single time and roughly 3.3% taken by the ten largest. This sample is part of a study of human T cells and chemical hapten exposure. The wider study: Women made up most patients, who had alopecia areata, totalis or universalis.

The time point was: patch test 1, 2 weeks after DPC sensitization. The treatment was: therapeutic diphenylcyclopropenone sensitization with weekly scalp DPC. Notes on the study in general: Against controls, expanded TCRs gave rise to significantly more large CDR3 similarity clusters. The presence of alopecia in the donors means their immune response may differ from healthy people's.

The germline V gene has CDR1 MNHEY and CDR2 SVGAGI. This CDR3 region has 15 residues. With 2 bases clipped from V and 2 bases from J, the junction kept 6 bases outside the gene matches. Sequencing used whole blood, obtained in connection with sensitization to the hapten diphenylcyclopropenone (DPC). The chain combines TRBV6-5 with TRBJ2-7; 7 bases fit TRBD1. The origin of this receptor is a middle-aged woman with alopecia areata. Some clones in this sample may be carry-over from other donors' samples. The CDR3 DNA sequence: TGTGCCAGCAGTTACGACAGGGAACCTACCTACGAGCAGTACTTC. Protein: CASSYDREPTYEQYF.